Sequencing of this TCR beta chain was carried out in a study of cytomegalovirus exposure and HLA in healthy donors. As for the study in general: An earlier analysis found some 120 million unique TCR beta sequences from about 190 million T cells. Study-level findings and limits: Within an earlier analysis, most TCR beta V segments proved productive either about 90% or about 30% of the time. A later analysis reportedly identified an Asian-associated ancestry cluster as carrying fewer N-insertions than the roughly 700-donor mean. A few chains linked to CMV were shown in vitro to be specific for CMV antigens.

Per germline, CDR1 LGHNA and CDR2 YSLEER. The CDR3 length is 15 residues. V gave up 0 bases and J gave up 3 bases, with 12 bases separating them. Concerning this clone itself: Its target is unknown.

60 Vbeta and 13 Jbeta primers were used in PCR. Using immunoSEQ multiplex PCR, the repertoire was profiled, and TCRdb retains in-frame clones only, with some absent. Here the sample spans about 190,000 clones, just under 75% being singletons. The sequence came from a man younger than 45 in good health and CMV-seropositive. The chain is built from TRBV4-3 and TRBJ2-7; D is undetermined. Sequenced sample: PBMCs. The CDR3 loop reads CASSQDLAAVYEQYF. The CDR3 DNA reads TGCGCCAGCAGCCAAGATCTGGCGGCCGTCTACGAGCAGTACTTC.